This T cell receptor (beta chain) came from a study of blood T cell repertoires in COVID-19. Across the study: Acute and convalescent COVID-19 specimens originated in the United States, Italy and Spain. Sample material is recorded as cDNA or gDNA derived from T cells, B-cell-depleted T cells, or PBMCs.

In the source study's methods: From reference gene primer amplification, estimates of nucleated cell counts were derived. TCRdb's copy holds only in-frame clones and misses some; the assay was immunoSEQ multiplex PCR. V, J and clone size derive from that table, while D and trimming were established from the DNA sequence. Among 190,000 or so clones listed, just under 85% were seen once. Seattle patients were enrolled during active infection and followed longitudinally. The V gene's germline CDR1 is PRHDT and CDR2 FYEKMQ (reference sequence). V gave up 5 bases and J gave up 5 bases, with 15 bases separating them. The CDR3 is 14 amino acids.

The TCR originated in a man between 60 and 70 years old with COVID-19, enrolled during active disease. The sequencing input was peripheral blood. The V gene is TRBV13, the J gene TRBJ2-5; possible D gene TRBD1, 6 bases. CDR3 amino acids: CASSLQGRWETQYF. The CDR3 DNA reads TGTGCCAGCAGCCTACAGGGACGGTGGGAGACCCAGTACTTC.